This TCR beta chain emerged from a study of shared clonotypes between healthy human individuals. Libraries were prepared by immunoSEQ multiplex PCR; TCRdb keeps only in-frame clonotypes and omits some of them. The sample holds about 1.1 million clones, approximately 80% seen once. Study-level points and caveats: Naive subsets generally had larger estimated richness than memory subsets.

About this clone: Its specificity is not known.

This sequence was found in a man aged 18 to 35 in good health. Some clones in this sample may be carry-over from other donors' samples. Material for sequencing was memory CD4+ T cells from PBMCs. Sample subset: CD45RA-negative fraction.

The CDR3 nucleotides are TGCGCCAGCAGCTTGGGAGACAGACCCTACGAGCAGTACTTC. It translates to CASSLGDRPYEQYF. The gene calls are TRBV5-1 and TRBJ2-7, with D perhaps matching TRBD1 (5 bases). The CDR3 runs to 14 residues. V was clipped by 0 bases and J by 2 bases, with 9 bases between them. Germline V gene data show CDR1 as SGHRS and CDR2 as YFSETQ.